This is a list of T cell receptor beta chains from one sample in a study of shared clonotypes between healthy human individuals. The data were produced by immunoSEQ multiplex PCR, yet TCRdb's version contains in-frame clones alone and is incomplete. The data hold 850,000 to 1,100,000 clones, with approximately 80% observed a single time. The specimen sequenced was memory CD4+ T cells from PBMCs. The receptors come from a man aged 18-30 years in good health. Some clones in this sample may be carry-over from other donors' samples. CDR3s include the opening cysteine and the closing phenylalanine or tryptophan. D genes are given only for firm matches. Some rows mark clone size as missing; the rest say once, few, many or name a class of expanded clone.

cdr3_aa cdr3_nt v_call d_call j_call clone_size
CASSLLQGAGKGYTF TGTGCCAGCAGTTTATTGCAGGGGGCTGGAAAGGGCTACACCTTC TRBV28 TRBD1 TRBJ1-2 NA
CASSFAGAGGETQYF TGTGCCAGCAGCTTCGCGGGGGCGGGAGGTGAGACCCAGTACTTC TRBV11-1 TRBD2 TRBJ2-5 NA
CASSRGLISSGTAYEQYF TGTGCCAGCTCACGGGGGTTGATCTCTAGCGGTACCGCCTACGAGCAGTACTTC TRBV18 TRBD2 TRBJ2-7 NA
CASSEAGATEAFF TGTGCCAGCAGTGAAGCAGGGGCCACTGAAGCTTTCTTT TRBV2 NA TRBJ1-1 NA
CASSSTSTTGDEQYF TGTGCCAGCAGCTCGACATCAACCACAGGGGACGAGCAGTACTTC TRBV7-2 TRBD1 TRBJ2-7 NA
CSVQQGTSNQPQHF TGCAGCGTACAACAGGGAACTAGCAATCAGCCCCAGCATTTT TRBV29-1 NA TRBJ1-5 NA
CAISVGGRGSEAFF TGTGCCATCAGTGTTGGCGGTCGAGGATCTGAAGCTTTCTTT TRBV10-3 NA TRBJ1-1 few
CASSSRLAGINNEQFF TGTGCCAGCAGCTCCCGACTGGCGGGGATCAACAATGAGCAGTTCTTC TRBV11-2 NA TRBJ2-1 NA
CASSPLLNTGHDAQYF TGTGCCAGCTCACCACTATTGAACACGGGTCATGACGCCCAGTACTTC TRBV18 NA TRBJ2-5 NA
CASSPMGDPSEAFF TGTGCCAGCAGTCCAATGGGGGACCCCTCTGAAGCTTTCTTT TRBV6-1 NA TRBJ1-1 NA
CSVLQGDETQYF TGCAGCGTTCTACAGGGTGACGAGACCCAGTACTTC TRBV29-1 NA TRBJ2-5 NA
CASSVSSGTQANTEAFF TGTGCCAGCAGCGTATCCTCGGGGACACAAGCGAACACTGAAGCTTTCTTT TRBV11-2 NA TRBJ1-1 NA
CASSTRPMQYF TGTGCCAGCAGTACCCGGCCAATGCAGTACTTC TRBV28 NA TRBJ2-7 once
CTSSYALSGTRETQYF TGTACCAGCAGTTACGCATTAAGCGGTACCCGGGAGACCCAGTACTTC TRBV6-5 NA TRBJ2-5 NA
CASSLVGNYGYTF TGTGCCAGCAGTTTGGTAGGGAACTATGGCTACACCTTC TRBV27 NA TRBJ1-2 NA
CSVGDSNGYTF TGCAGCGTTGGGGACAGTAATGGCTACACCTTC TRBV29-1 TRBD1 TRBJ1-2 few
CASSPRGNEKLFF TGTGCCAGCTCACCAAGGGGTAATGAAAAACTGTTTTTT TRBV18 NA TRBJ1-4 few
CASSSAGAVAAFF TGTGCCAGCAGTTCCGCAGGGGCGGTTGCGGCTTTCTTT TRBV6-6 NA TRBJ1-1 NA
CTSSQGGPYTQYF TGCACCAGCAGCCAAGGTGGCCCCTATACGCAGTATTTT TRBV1 NA TRBJ2-3 NA
CASSLQMDGRAIYGYTF TGCGCCAGCAGCCTTCAAATGGACGGAAGGGCGATCTATGGCTACACCTTC TRBV4-3 NA TRBJ1-2 NA
CASSLRFQGGTQYF TGTGCCAGCAGCCTACGGTTTCAGGGAGGGACCCAGTACTTC TRBV27 NA TRBJ2-5 NA
CASSLSYQTYEQYF TGTGCCAGCAGTTTATCGTACCAAACCTACGAGCAGTACTTC TRBV27 NA TRBJ2-7 NA
CASTSNEGDGTEAFF TGCGCCAGCACCTCGAACGAGGGAGACGGCACTGAAGCTTTCTTT TRBV10-1 NA TRBJ1-1 NA
CASSYPGLAEKAYEQYF TGTGCCAGCAGCTATCCGGGACTAGCGGAAAAAGCCTACGAGCAGTACTTC TRBV7-8 TRBD2 TRBJ2-7 NA
CASSLLGRGTEAFF TGCGCCAGCAGCCTTCTGGGGCGGGGCACTGAAGCTTTCTTT TRBV4-3 NA TRBJ1-1 NA
CASSQDAYTGELFF TGTGCCAGCAGCCAAGATGCGTACACCGGGGAGCTGTTTTTT TRBV7-9 NA TRBJ2-2 NA
CASSRGRGNWDTGELFF TGTGCCAGTAGCCGAGGAAGGGGGAATTGGGACACCGGGGAGCTGTTTTTT TRBV19 NA TRBJ2-2 NA
CAWSNLSGNTIYF TGTGCCTGGAGTAATCTCTCTGGAAACACCATATATTTT TRBV30 NA TRBJ1-3 NA
CASSRGQSTDTQYF TGTGCCAGCAGCCGGGGACAGAGCACAGATACGCAGTATTTT TRBV11-1 TRBD1 TRBJ2-3 NA
CASSLGLDTDTQYF TGTGCCAGCAGCTTAGGACTAGATACGGATACGCAGTATTTT TRBV7-2 NA TRBJ2-3 NA
CASSGRPSGANVLTF TGTGCCAGCAGCGGGAGGCCCTCTGGGGCCAACGTCCTGACTTTC TRBV2 TRBD2 TRBJ2-6 NA
CASTSLQETQYF TGCGCCAGCACCTCCCTCCAAGAGACCCAGTACTTC TRBV5-1 NA TRBJ2-5 NA
CASSRGPGRVGGNTIYF TGCGCCAGCAGCCGGGGTCCCGGCAGGGTTGGTGGAAACACCATATATTTT TRBV5-1 NA TRBJ1-3 NA
CASSAGLAEEETQYF TGTGCCAGCAGCGCGGGACTAGCGGAAGAAGAGACCCAGTACTTC TRBV7-9 TRBD2 TRBJ2-5 NA
CASSITGAANYGYTF TGTGCCAGCAGTATAACAGGGGCCGCTAACTATGGCTACACCTTC TRBV6-5 TRBD1 TRBJ1-2 NA
CSVEGNTGELFF TGCAGCGTTGAGGGGAACACCGGGGAGCTGTTTTTT TRBV29-1 NA TRBJ2-2 NA
CASSAGRGTHDTQYF TGCGCCAGCAGCGCGGGACGGGGGACTCACGATACGCAGTATTTT TRBV5-1 NA TRBJ2-3 few
CAWSERDRPLSGYTF TGTGCCTGGAGTGAACGGGACAGGCCCCTTTCTGGCTACACCTTC TRBV30 TRBD1 TRBJ1-2 NA
CASSPGQGDTIYF TGTGCCAGCTCACCCGGACAGGGGGACACCATATATTTT TRBV18 TRBD1 TRBJ1-3 NA
CASSLAGYANIQYF TGTGCCAGCAGTTTGGCAGGGTATGCAAACATTCAGTACTTC TRBV28 NA TRBJ2-4 NA
CASSSDFTETQYF TGTGCCAGCAGCTCGGACTTCACAGAGACCCAGTACTTC TRBV6-1 NA TRBJ2-5 few
CASSLAGTSYEQYF TGCGCCAGCAGCTTGGCTGGGACATCCTACGAGCAGTACTTC TRBV5-1 NA TRBJ2-7 once
CASSFRVNEQFF TGTGCCAGCAGCTTCAGAGTTAATGAGCAGTTCTTC TRBV7-9 NA TRBJ2-1 NA
CASSPWRTGAGTYEQYF TGTGCCAGCAGTCCCTGGAGGACAGGGGCGGGAACCTACGAGCAGTACTTC TRBV28 TRBD1 TRBJ2-7 NA
CASCPLQQGNYNEQFF TGTGCCAGTTGCCCCCTGCAGCAGGGGAACTACAATGAGCAGTTCTTC TRBV28 NA TRBJ2-1 once
CASRGPWGNEQFF TGTGCCAGCAGAGGCCCCTGGGGCAATGAGCAGTTCTTC TRBV28 NA TRBJ2-1 NA
CAISRQGTETQYF TGTGCCATCAGTCGACAGGGGACAGAGACCCAGTACTTC TRBV10-3 TRBD1 TRBJ2-5 NA
CASSPSTAPDTQYF TGTGCCAGCAGCCCATCGACGGCCCCAGATACGCAGTATTTT TRBV9 NA TRBJ2-3 many
CASSRRTSGTGELFF TGTGCCAGCAGCCGACGGACTAGCGGCACCGGGGAGCTGTTTTTT TRBV7-2 TRBD2 TRBJ2-2 few
CAWEGPFKCEQYF TGTGCCTGGGAGGGTCCTTTTAAGTGCGAGCAGTACTTC TRBV30 NA TRBJ2-7 NA
CASSMRQGQGTDTQYF TGTGCCAGCAGCATGAGACAGGGACAGGGCACAGATACGCAGTATTTT TRBV11-3 TRBD1 TRBJ2-3 once
CSVTPTGVRTDTQYF TGCAGCGTTACCCCGACAGGGGTGAGGACAGATACGCAGTATTTT TRBV29-1 TRBD1 TRBJ2-3 once
CASRPQDYSYNEQFF TGTGCCAGCAGGCCCCAGGACTACTCCTACAATGAGCAGTTCTTC TRBV27 NA TRBJ2-1 NA
CASSYANSNQPQHF TGTGCCAGCAGTTACGCAAATAGCAATCAGCCCCAGCATTTT TRBV6-6 NA TRBJ1-5 NA